These 30 T cell receptor beta chains originate from one sample sequenced in a study of OX40 agonist ivuxolimab in advanced cancers. Library construction relied on the immunoSEQ multiplex PCR assay. The immuneACCESS repertoire file appears here via TCRdb, limited to in-frame rearrangements. These files lack a portion of the clones; in checked studies, under half of the deficit traces to unresolved V genes, and the cause of the others is not known. The sample table holds 40,000 to 50,000 clones, of which more than 80% were seen once. Jointly, the top ten make up less than 0.7% of the sample. This specimen consisted of CD4+ or CD8+ T cells sorted from blood, obtained in a trial of the OX40 agonist ivuxolimab. The receptors shown here come from an adult with an advanced solid tumor such as melanoma, head and neck, liver or kidney cancer.

This chain joins TRBV5-1 and TRBJ2-7, with D uncertain. V lost 4 bases, J lost 3 bases, and 11 bases lay in between. The CDR3 has 13 amino acids. Germline lookup yields CDR1 SGHRS and CDR2 YFSETQ. CDR3 in DNA: TGCGCCAGCAGCACCAGTGGAGTCTACGAGCAGTACTTC. It translates to CASSTSGVYEQYF.

The V and J genes are TRBV5-1 and TRBJ2-5, with D perhaps matching TRBD2 (5 bases). CDR3 length equals 14 residues. Germline V lookup: CDR1 SGHRS, CDR2 YFSETQ. V lost 4 bases to trimming and J lost 1 base, with 11 bases between them. The CDR3 spells CASSRRAGQETQYF. In DNA, the CDR3 is TGCGCCAGCAGCCGACGGGCGGGCCAAGAGACCCAGTACTTC.

V gene TRBV4-2 combines with J gene TRBJ1-6; D not resolved. There are 13 residues in the CDR3. Germline lookup yields CDR1 LGHNA and CDR2 YNFKEQ. Trimming stripped 8 bases from V and 5 bases from J, with 10 bases between. Written as DNA, the CDR3 is TGTGCCAGCTCCCGGGAGAATAATTCACCCCTCCACTTT. It encodes CASSRENNSPLHF.

The CDR3 bases are TGTGCCAGCAGCTTTAACAGGGACTCACCCCTCCACTTT. This encodes CASSFNRDSPLHF. The chain carries TRBV7-6 and TRBJ1-6, with D perhaps matching TRBD1 (6 bases). Trimming took 3 bases from V and 10 from J, leaving 10 bases between them. From germline, CDR1 is SGHVS and CDR2 FNYEAQ. There are 13 residues in the CDR3.

The chain couples TRBV29-1 to TRBJ1-5; TRBD1 is a possible D gene (6 bases). Trimming cost V 4 bases and J 0 bases, with 10 bases left between them. This CDR3 region has 14 residues. Germline V gene data show CDR1 as SQVTM and CDR2 as ANQGSEA. CDR3 in DNA: TGCAGCGTTGGGGGGCAGAATAGCAATCAGCCCCAGCATTTT. Encoded protein: CSVGGQNSNQPQHF.

The chain couples TRBV15 to TRBJ2-3; the D is unclear. The CDR3 consists of 15 residues. V was clipped by 4 bases and J by 9 bases, with 20 bases between them. Germline values: CDR1 LNHNV, CDR2 YYDKDF (reference sequence). CDR3 amino acids: CATSKPPASSMTQYF. In DNA form, the CDR3 reads TGTGCCACCAGCAAACCCCCGGCGAGCAGCATGACGCAGTATTTT. Together with reference TRBV15 and TRBJ2-3, the CDR3 gives the full variable domain: DAMVIQNPRYQVTQFGKPVTLSCSQTLNHNVMYWYQQKSSQAPKLLFHYYDKDFNNEADTPDNFQSRRPNTSFCFLDIRSPGLGDTAMYLCATSKPPASSMTQYFGPGTRLTVL.

The chain joins TRBV15 to TRBJ1-5; 8 bases agree with TRBD1. Germline V gene lookup returns CDR1 LNHNV and CDR2 YYDKDF (reference sequence). The CDR3 contains 15 residues. The V segment lost 5 bases and the J segment 4 bases; nucleotides outside the gene matches: 7. The CDR3 region is CATSSDRGINQPQHF. The CDR3 nucleotides read TGTGCCACCAGCTCCGACAGGGGAATAAATCAGCCCCAGCATTTT.

This chain links TRBV19 with TRBJ2-1, with 8 nucleotides matching TRBD2. The germline CDR1 and CDR2 sequences are LNHDA and SQIVND (reference sequence). With 10 bases clipped from V and 6 bases from J, the junction kept 5 bases outside the gene matches. The CDR3 length is 12 residues. CDR3 bases: TGTGCCATGCGGGGGGAGGGCAATGAGCAGTTCTTC. Residues: CAMRGEGNEQFF. The full variable domain, with the rest looked up from reference TRBV19 and TRBJ2-1, is DGGITQSPKYLFRKEGQNVTLSCEQNLNHDAMYWYRQDPGQGLRLIYYSQIVNDFQKGDIAEGYSVSREKKESFPLTVTSAQKNPTAFYLCAMRGEGNEQFFGPGTRLTVL.

CDR3 residues: CASSPRRTGVVRNTIYF. As DNA, the CDR3 is TGTGCCAGCAGCCCCCGGCGGACCGGCGTTGTCAGAAACACCATATATTTT. The rearrangement uses TRBV9 and TRBJ1-3; D gene uncertain. Germline V gives CDR1 SGDLS, CDR2 YYNGEE. The CDR3 runs to 17 residues. V lost 4 bases and J lost 5, with 22 bases in between.

This clone was seen only once. V and J are TRBV7-9 and TRBJ2-5; 8 bases fit TRBD1. From germline, CDR1 is SEHNR and CDR2 FQNEAQ (reference sequence). The CDR3 totals 16 residues. V dropped 4 bases and J dropped 5; count of bases not matched to a gene: 12. CDR3 sequence (DNA): TGTGCCAGCAGCTCTACATATCAGGGGGCGCGGGAGACCCAGTACTTC. Encoded protein: CASSSTYQGARETQYF. Full variable domain (rest looked up from reference TRBV7-9 and TRBJ2-5): DTGVSQNPRHKITKRGQNVTFRCDPISEHNRLYWYRQTLGQGPEFLTYFQNEAQLEKSRLLSDRFSAERPKGSFSTLEIQRTEQGDSAMYLCASSSTYQGARETQYFGPGTRLLVL.

This chain joins TRBV5-1 and TRBJ2-7; 9 bases line up with TRBD1. The germline V gene has CDR1 SGHRS and CDR2 YFSETQ. The CDR3 spans 14 residues. V shed 4 bases and J 2 bases; nucleotides not matched to a gene: 4. The CDR3 bases are TGCGCCAGCAGCACCCGGACAGGGGCCTACGAGCAGTACTTC. It specifies CASSTRTGAYEQYF.

This clone showed up just a few times. V and J are TRBV6-4 and TRBJ2-1; tentatively, D is TRBD1 (6 bases). Trimming left V 7 bases short and J 10 bases short, with 20 bases between. This CDR3 spans 14 amino acids. Germline V lookup: CDR1 MRHNA, CDR2 SNTAGT. The CDR3 nucleotides read TGTGCCAGCAAATGGGGACAATCGTCTGTCGAGCAGTTCTTC. Its translation: CASKWGQSSVEQFF.

This rearrangement joins TRBV5-1 to TRBJ1-1, with 9 bases aligning to TRBD1. Germline V lookup: CDR1 SGHRS, CDR2 YFSETQ. Trimming cost V 5 bases and J 5 bases; bases outside gene matches: 7. The CDR3 contains 14 residues. The CDR3, as DNA: TGCGCCAGCAGACCTACAGGGGGCCAGACTGAAGCTTTCTTT. It is translated as CASRPTGGQTEAFF.

In its sample, this clone was seen a few times. V usage is TRBV9 and J usage is TRBJ2-7; 8 bases are shared with TRBD2. The trim removed 4 bases at V and 5 bases at J, leaving 11 bases unmatched. The germline V gene has CDR1 SGDLS and CDR2 YYNGEE. The CDR3 contains 15 residues. CDR3 coding DNA: TGTGCCAGCAGCCCCACGACTAGCGCGGTCCACGAGCAGTACTTC. Its protein product is CASSPTTSAVHEQYF.

The chain has TRBV7-2 and TRBJ2-3; D not resolved. CDR1 is SGHTA, CDR2 FQGNSA, per germline. This CDR3 region has 13 residues. V dropped 2 bases and J dropped 3 bases, with 6 bases sitting between them. CDR3 protein: CASSLSLTDTQYF. As DNA, the CDR3 is TGTGCCAGCAGCTTATCCCTTACAGATACGCAGTATTTT. The full variable domain, rest sourced from reference TRBV7-2 and TRBJ2-3, is GAGVSQSPSNKVTEKGKDVELRCDPISGHTALYWYRQSLGQGLEFLIYFQGNSAPDKSGLPSDRFSAERTGGSVSTLTIQRTQQEDSAVYLCASSLSLTDTQYFGPGTRLTVL.

Only one count was recorded for this clone. At one end the junction does not follow the germline gene, possibly because of a read error. V gene TRBV7-7 combines with J gene TRBJ1-1, with D maybe TRBD1 (5 bases). The CDR3 totals 16 residues. Germline assignment: CDR1 SSHAT and CDR2 FNYEAQ (reference sequence). CDR3 sequence reads: CASSLLWGIGNTEAFF. DNA for the CDR3: TGTGCTAGCAGCCTCCTCTGGGGGATCGGGAACACTGAAGCTTTCTTT.

V is TRBV18 and J is TRBJ2-7; tentative D call: TRBD2 (5 bases). V lost 2 bases to trimming and J lost 2 bases, with 13 bases between them. This CDR3 spans 15 amino acids. Germline CDR1 and CDR2: KGHSH and LQKENI. The CDR3 here is CASSPGAEEAYEQYF. For the CDR3, the DNA is TGTGCCAGCTCACCAGGTGCCGAGGAGGCCTACGAGCAGTACTTC.

V is TRBV6-4 and J is TRBJ2-5; 11 bases are shared with TRBD2. The CDR3 runs 17 residues. V was pared by 6 bases and J by 4 bases, with 13 bases of the junction left unmatched. Germline V CDR1 and CDR2: MRHNA, SNTAGT. CDR3 DNA: TGTGCCAGCAGGACCCCGGGACTAGCGGATGAGGGAGAGACCCAGTACTTC. This translates into CASRTPGLADEGETQYF.

The chain recombines TRBV11-3 with TRBJ2-7, with a possible D match to TRBD1 (6 bases). The germline V gene encodes CDR1 SGHNT and CDR2 YENEEA. This CDR3 comprises 14 residues. Trimming stripped 5 bases from V and 0 bases from J, with 11 bases between. In DNA, the CDR3 is TGTGCCAGCAGCGATACAGGGAGCTCCTACGAGCAGTACTTC. Translated, it gives CASSDTGSSYEQYF.

The rearrangement uses TRBV29-1 and TRBJ1-1, with a tentative D call TRBD1 (5 bases). Looked up from germline, CDR1 is SQVTM and CDR2 is ANQGSEA. The CDR3 has 13 amino acids. V shed 0 bases and J shed 1 base, with 6 bases lying between them. The CDR3 nucleotides read TGCAGCGTTGAAGAGGGGACGAACACTGAAGCTTTCTTT. This encodes CSVEEGTNTEAFF.

The V call is TRBV4-2, the J call TRBJ2-7, with D perhaps TRBD1 (6 bases). The CDR3 has 15 amino acids. V dropped 1 base and J dropped 4 bases, with 14 bases sitting between them. CDR1 and CDR2 (germline): LGHNA, YNFKEQ. CDR3 loop: CASSQGITGLYEQYF. In DNA, the CDR3 is TGTGCCAGCAGCCAAGGAATTACAGGGTTGTACGAGCAGTACTTC.

This chain links TRBV9 with TRBJ2-5, with D maybe TRBD1 (5 bases). V shed 0 bases and J shed 5 bases, with 11 bases lying between them. CDR1 and CDR2 (germline): SGDLS, YYNGEE. There are 14 residues in the CDR3. Written as DNA, the CDR3 is TGTGCCAGCAGCGTAGGGATGGCAGGGGAGACCCAGTACTTC. Its translation is CASSVGMAGETQYF. Drawing the rest from reference TRBV9 and TRBJ2-5, the complete variable domain is DSGVTQTPKHLITATGQRVTLRCSPRSGDLSVYWYQQSLDQGLQFLIQYYNGEERAKGNILERFSAQQFPDLHSELNLSSLELGDSALYFCASSVGMAGETQYFGPGTRLLVL.

V is TRBV7-2 and J is TRBJ1-1, with D uncertain. V was clipped by 2 bases and J by 3 bases, with 10 bases between them. CDR1 SGHTA and CDR2 FQGNSA come from the germline V gene. The CDR3 runs to 14 residues. The CDR3 sequence: CASSLMGADTEAFF. The CDR3 nucleotides are TGTGCCAGCAGCTTAATGGGTGCGGACACTGAAGCTTTCTTT.

V is TRBV5-3 and J is TRBJ2-3, with D perhaps TRBD1 (6 bases). TRBV5-3 is identified as an open reading frame with a role that is uncertain. The CDR3 covers 15 residues. Trimming took off 1 base at V and 4 bases at J, with 13 bases between the two ends. The DNA of the CDR3 is TGTGCCAGAAGCTTGTCTTTCACAGGGCCAGATACGCAGTATTTT. Amino acid sequence: CARSLSFTGPDTQYF.

The chain links TRBV6-6 to TRBJ1-2; D is ambiguous. V lost 4 bases to trimming and J lost 5 bases, with 17 bases between them. CDR1 and CDR2 from the germline V gene are MNHNY and SVGAGI (reference sequence). The CDR3 has 15 residues. CDR3 amino acids: CASSSSHILWYGYTF. The CDR3, as DNA: TGTGCCAGCAGTTCCAGCCACATCCTTTGGTATGGCTACACCTTC.

This chain connects TRBV11-3 to TRBJ1-4, with a possible D match to TRBD1 (5 bases). Germline V gene data show CDR1 as SGHNT and CDR2 as YENEEA. The V end was cut by 1 base, the J end by 7 bases, with 25 bases between. The CDR3 runs to 19 residues. CDR3 sequence: CASSLGGLAGPAESEKLFF. The CDR3, as DNA: TGTGCCAGCAGCTTAGGCGGCTTAGCAGGGCCGGCGGAAAGTGAAAAACTGTTTTTT.

J is TRBJ2-5 and V is TRBV19; TRBD2 is a possible D gene (6 bases). The length of the CDR3 is 15 residues. The germline V gene has CDR1 LNHDA and CDR2 SQIVND (reference sequence). Trimming removed 2 bases from V and 1 base from J, with 11 bases in between. CDR3 amino acids: CASSITGVPQETQYF. DNA for the CDR3: TGTGCCAGTAGTATAACGGGGGTCCCCCAAGAGACCCAGTACTTC.

Comments on this clone: The same CDR3 is also encoded by other DNA sequences in this sample. The chain has TRBV29-1 and TRBJ2-1; the D gene could be TRBD1 or TRBD2 (7 bases each). Looked up from germline, CDR1 is SQVTM and CDR2 is ANQGSEA. The CDR3 consists of 17 residues. The V and J ends lost 2 bases and 0 bases respectively, with 17 bases between them. CDR3 sequence (DNA): TGCAGCGTTGAATCCAGGGGGGGTGCCCTCTCCTACAATGAGCAGTTCTTC. Translation gives CSVESRGGALSYNEQFF.

The rearrangement links TRBV21-1 to TRBJ1-2; TRBD1, as called in the table, went unchecked against the DNA. TRBV21-1 constitutes a pseudogene. The CDR3 runs to 12 residues. The CDR3 DNA reads as TGTGCCAGCCGTGGAGGGGGCGATGGCTACACCTTC. This gives the protein CASRGGGDGYTF.

The rearrangement joins TRBV5-1 to TRBJ2-5; 8 positions match TRBD2. This CDR3 comprises 14 residues. CDR1 SGHRS and CDR2 YFSETQ come from the germline V gene. J was trimmed by 7 bases and V by 4 bases; bases with no gene match: 9. Here the CDR3 reads CASSLRAGEGTQYF. The DNA for the CDR3 is TGCGCCAGCAGCCTCCGAGCGGGGGAGGGGACCCAGTACTTC.